This T cell receptor beta chain derives from a study of regulatory T cells in long-lasting Graves disease. Whole-study context: Persistence in Graves' disease required over 5 years of antithyroid drugs plus positive TSH receptor antibodies.

As to time point: persistent/refractory GD, antithyroid drugs over 5 years with positive TRAb. There was RNA extracted from PBMCs, and the TCR library was made from it. Sequencing libraries for TCR beta were prepared with iRepertoire HTBI primers and Arm-PCR of CDR3 regions. TCRdb redid the calling of the multiplex PCR reads with MiXCR, one entry per CDR3 protein. The sample consists of about 460,000 distinct CDR3 sequences, around a fifth of them appearing once. The CDR3 totals 17 residues. CDR1 is SNHLY and CDR2 is FYNNEI in the germline V gene. Trimming stripped 0 bases from V and 2 bases from J, with 15 bases between. This clonotype was counted a few times.

The source of this sequence is a female donor with Graves disease. The chain couples TRBV2 to TRBJ2-3; the D is unclear. The sample consisted of peripheral blood mononuclear cells (PBMCs), taken when the disease was refractory, from a patient treated with antithyroid drugs. The CDR3 DNA reads as TGTGCCAGCAGTGAAGCGCTTCTCTCCAGACACACAGATACGCAGTATTTT. Protein sequence: CASSEALLSRHTDTQYF.